The 8 T cell receptor beta chains reported below all come from one sample, sequenced in a study of blood T cell repertoires in COVID-19. The assay was immunoSEQ multiplex PCR, and TCRdb's table has in-frame clones only and misses some. The table records just over 90,000 clones, 75% to 90% of them present only once. Specimen: peripheral blood. The origin of the receptors is a woman older than 75 with acute or convalescent COVID-19.

The chain has TRBV7-2 and TRBJ2-1, with 10 bases fitting TRBD1. V was pared by 1 base and J by 4 bases, with 1 base of the junction left unmatched. Per the germline V gene, CDR1 is SGHTA and CDR2 is FQGNSA. The CDR3 runs to 15 residues. CDR3 loop: CASSLEGQGYNEQFF. CDR3 bases: TGTGCCAGCAGCTTAGAGGGACAGGGGTACAATGAGCAGTTCTTC.

The CDR3 DNA is TGTGCCAGCGGGAGGGACACCGGGGAGCTGTTTTTT. Translation: CASGRDTGELFF. This sequence joins TRBV9 and TRBJ2-2; 7 bases agree with TRBD2. Germline V CDR1 and CDR2: SGDLS, YYNGEE. There are 12 residues in the CDR3. The junction had 0 bases not matched to a gene; V was cut back by 7 bases and J by 3 bases.

In its sample, this clone was seen once. In nucleotides, the CDR3 is TGCGCCAGCAGCTTGGACAGATATGGCTACACCTTC. Protein: CASSLDRYGYTF. The chain uses TRBV5-1 and TRBJ1-2, with D hard to call. The CDR3 covers 12 residues. Germline CDR1 is SGHRS and CDR2 is YFSETQ. Trimming cost V 0 bases and J 5 bases, with 5 bases left between them.

The genes are TRBV28 and TRBJ2-7, with D possibly being TRBD1 (5 bases). The germline V gene encodes CDR1 MDHEN and CDR2 SYDVKM. V dropped 3 bases and J dropped 6 bases, with 9 bases sitting between them. The CDR3 is 12 residues long. The CDR3 loop reads CASSLGRLEQYF. The CDR3 DNA is TGTGCCAGCAGTTTGGGGCGCCTCGAGCAGTACTTC. Drawing the rest from reference TRBV28 and TRBJ2-7, the complete variable domain is DVKVTQSSRYLVKRTGEKVFLECVQDMDHENMFWYRQDPGLGLRLIYFSYDVKMKEKGDIPEGYSVSREKKERFSLILESASTNQTSMYLCASSLGRLEQYFGPGTRLTVT.

This chain connects TRBV6-5 to TRBJ1-2; D remains unclear. V lost 7 bases and J 3 bases, leaving 12 bases between the germline ends. The CDR3 consists of 13 residues. Germline V gene data show CDR1 as MNHEY and CDR2 as SVGAGI. The chain's CDR3 is CASTQTPDYGYTF. The CDR3 coding sequence is TGTGCCAGCACACAGACCCCTGACTATGGCTACACCTTC.

The chain couples TRBV3-1 (or the pseudogene TRBV3-2) to TRBJ2-7, with 10 nucleotides matching TRBD1. With V trimmed by 3 bases and J by 6 bases, 5 bases remained unmatched. The germline CDR1 and CDR2 sequences are LGHDT and YNNKEL (reference sequence). The CDR3 has 14 residues. In nucleotides, the CDR3 is TGTGCCAGCAGCCAGCCGGGACAGGGGAGCGAGCAGTACTTC. It specifies CASSQPGQGSEQYF.

This chain uses TRBV7-6 with TRBJ2-1; 11 bases fit TRBD2. V shed 3 bases, J shed 3 bases, and the junction held 1 base outside the gene matches. Germline V gene data show CDR1 as SGHVS and CDR2 as FNYEAQ. There are 15 residues in the CDR3. DNA for the CDR3: TGTGCCAGCAGCTTCACTAGCGGGGGCTACAATGAGCAGTTCTTC. Its translation: CASSFTSGGYNEQFF. The full variable domain, rest sourced from reference TRBV7-6 and TRBJ2-1, is GAGVSQSPRYKVTKRGQDVALRCDPISGHVSLYWYRQALGQGPEFLTYFNYEAQQDKSGLPNDRFSAERPEGSISTLTIQRTEQRDSAMYRCASSFTSGGYNEQFFGPGTRLTVL.

The genes are TRBV6-1 and TRBJ1-5; D possibly corresponds to TRBD1 (6 bases). The CDR3 runs to 13 residues. Germline CDR1 and CDR2: MNHNS and SASEGT. V shed 3 bases and J shed 7 bases, with 10 bases lying between them. The CDR3 reads CASSDRGRQPQHF. In nucleotides, the CDR3 is TGTGCCAGCAGTGACAGGGGACGGCAGCCCCAGCATTTT.